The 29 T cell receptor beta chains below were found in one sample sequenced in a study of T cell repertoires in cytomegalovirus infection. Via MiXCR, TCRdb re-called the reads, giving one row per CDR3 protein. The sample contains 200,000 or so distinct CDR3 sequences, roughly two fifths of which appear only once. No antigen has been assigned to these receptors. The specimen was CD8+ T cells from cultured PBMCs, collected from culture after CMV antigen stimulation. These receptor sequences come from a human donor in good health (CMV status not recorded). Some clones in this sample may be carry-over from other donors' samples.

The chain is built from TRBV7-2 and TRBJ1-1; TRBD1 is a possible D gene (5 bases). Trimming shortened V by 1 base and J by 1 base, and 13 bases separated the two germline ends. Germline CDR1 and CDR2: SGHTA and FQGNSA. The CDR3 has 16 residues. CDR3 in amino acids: CASSLDLEGSNTEAFF. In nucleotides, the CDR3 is TGTGCCAGCAGCTTAGACTTGGAGGGGTCGAACACTGAAGCTTTCTTT.

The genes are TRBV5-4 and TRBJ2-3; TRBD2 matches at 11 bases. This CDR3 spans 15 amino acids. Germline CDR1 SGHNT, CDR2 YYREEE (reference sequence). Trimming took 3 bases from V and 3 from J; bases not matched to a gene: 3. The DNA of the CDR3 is TGTGCCAGCAGCTCCCGGACTAGCGGGACAGATACGCAGTATTTT. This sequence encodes CASSSRTSGTDTQYF.

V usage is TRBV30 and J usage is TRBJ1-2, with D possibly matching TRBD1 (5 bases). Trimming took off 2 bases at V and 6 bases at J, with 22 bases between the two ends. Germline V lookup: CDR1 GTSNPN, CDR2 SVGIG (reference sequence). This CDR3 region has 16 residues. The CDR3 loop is CAWSLGRGMGLNGYTF. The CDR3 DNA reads TGTGCCTGGAGTCTCGGGAGGGGAATGGGGCTAAATGGCTACACCTTC.

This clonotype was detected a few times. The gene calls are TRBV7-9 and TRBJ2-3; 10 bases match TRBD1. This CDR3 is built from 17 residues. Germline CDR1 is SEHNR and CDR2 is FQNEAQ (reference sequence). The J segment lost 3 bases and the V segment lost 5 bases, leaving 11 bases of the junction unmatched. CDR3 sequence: CASSPRTGGSVTDTQYF. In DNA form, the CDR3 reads TGTGCCAGCAGCCCCCGGACAGGGGGGAGTGTAACAGATACGCAGTATTTT.

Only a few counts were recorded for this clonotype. CDR3: CASSLEGTASYEQYF. CDR3 in DNA: TGTGCCAGCAGCTTAGAAGGGACAGCCTCCTACGAGCAGTACTTC. The chain employs TRBV7-6 and TRBJ2-7; 7 bases line up with TRBD1. The CDR3 extends over 15 amino acids. The V segment lost 1 base and the J segment 0 bases; nucleotides outside the gene matches: 3. CDR1 is SGHVS and CDR2 is FNYEAQ in the germline V gene.

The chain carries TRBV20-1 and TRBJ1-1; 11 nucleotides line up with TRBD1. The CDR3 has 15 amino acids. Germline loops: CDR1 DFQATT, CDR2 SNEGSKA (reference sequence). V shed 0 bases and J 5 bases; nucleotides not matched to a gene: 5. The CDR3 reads CSARDLGTGGTEAFF. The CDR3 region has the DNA TGCAGTGCTAGAGACCTGGGGACAGGGGGGACTGAAGCTTTCTTT.

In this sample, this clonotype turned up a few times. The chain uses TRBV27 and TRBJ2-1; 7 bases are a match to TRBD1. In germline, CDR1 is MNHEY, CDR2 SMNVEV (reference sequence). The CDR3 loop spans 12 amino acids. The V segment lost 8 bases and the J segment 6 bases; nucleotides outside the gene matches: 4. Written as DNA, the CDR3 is TGTGCCAGCGGGGGACAGTCCAATGAGCAGTTCTTC. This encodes CASGGQSNEQFF.

The chain's CDR3 is CASSLLNFGYGYTF. CDR3 nucleotide sequence: TGTGCCAGCAGTTTACTGAACTTCGGCTATGGCTACACCTTC. The rearrangement uses TRBV27 and TRBJ1-2, with unresolved D. The V and J ends lost 2 bases and 4 bases respectively, with 11 bases between them. Germline CDR1 and CDR2: MNHEY and SMNVEV (reference sequence). This CDR3 has 14 residues.

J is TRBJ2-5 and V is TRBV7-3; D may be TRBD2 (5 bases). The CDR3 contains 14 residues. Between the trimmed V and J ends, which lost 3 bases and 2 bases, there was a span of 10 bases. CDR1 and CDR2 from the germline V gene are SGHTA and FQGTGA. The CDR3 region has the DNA TGTGCCAGCAGCTTCACGGGGATGCAAGAGACCCAGTACTTC. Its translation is CASSFTGMQETQYF.

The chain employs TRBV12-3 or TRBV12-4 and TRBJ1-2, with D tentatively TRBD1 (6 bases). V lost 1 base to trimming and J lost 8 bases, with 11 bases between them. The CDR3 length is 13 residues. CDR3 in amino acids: CASSLGTGPGYTF. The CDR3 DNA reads TGTGCCAGCAGTTTAGGAACAGGGCCCGGCTACACCTTC.

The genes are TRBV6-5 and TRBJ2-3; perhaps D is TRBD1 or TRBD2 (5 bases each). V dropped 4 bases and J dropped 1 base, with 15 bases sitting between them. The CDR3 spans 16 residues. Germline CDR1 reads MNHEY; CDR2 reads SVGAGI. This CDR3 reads CASSLGEGTRTDTQYF. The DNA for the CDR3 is TGTGCCAGCAGTTTGGGTGAGGGGACCCGCACAGATACGCAGTATTTT.

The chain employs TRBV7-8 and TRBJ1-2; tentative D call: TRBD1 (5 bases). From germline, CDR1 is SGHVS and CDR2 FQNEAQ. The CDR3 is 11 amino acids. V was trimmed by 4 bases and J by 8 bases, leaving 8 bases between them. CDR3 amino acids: CASSSAGGYTF. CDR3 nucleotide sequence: TGTGCCAGCAGCTCGGCAGGGGGCTACACCTTC.

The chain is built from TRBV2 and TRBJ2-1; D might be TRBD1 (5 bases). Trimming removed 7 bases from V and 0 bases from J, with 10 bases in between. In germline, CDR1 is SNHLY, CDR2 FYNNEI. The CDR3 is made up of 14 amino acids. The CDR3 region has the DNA TGTGCCAGCAAGGTCAGGGACTCCTACAATGAGCAGTTCTTC. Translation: CASKVRDSYNEQFF.

The CDR3 DNA reads as TGTGCCAGCAGCCTAGAGAGGCCCGCCTCCTACGAGCAGTACTTC. Residues: CASSLERPASYEQYF. The V gene is TRBV7-8, the J gene TRBJ2-7; D gene unclear. The CDR3 has 15 residues. V was pared by 5 bases and J by 0 bases, with 14 bases between. CDR1 SGHVS and CDR2 FQNEAQ come from the germline V gene.

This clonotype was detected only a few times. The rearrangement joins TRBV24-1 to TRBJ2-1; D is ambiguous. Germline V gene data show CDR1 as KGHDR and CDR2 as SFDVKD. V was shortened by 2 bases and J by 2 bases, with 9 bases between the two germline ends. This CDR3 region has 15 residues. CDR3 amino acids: CATSDWGSAYNEQFF. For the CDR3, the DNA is TGTGCCACCAGTGATTGGGGATCTGCCTACAATGAGCAGTTCTTC.

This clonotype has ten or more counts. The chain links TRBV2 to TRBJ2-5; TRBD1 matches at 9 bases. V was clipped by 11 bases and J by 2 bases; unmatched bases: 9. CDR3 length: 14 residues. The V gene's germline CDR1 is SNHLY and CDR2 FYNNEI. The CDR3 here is CAGRGTGKQETQYF. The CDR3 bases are TGTGCCGGACGCGGGACAGGGAAACAAGAGACCCAGTACTTC.

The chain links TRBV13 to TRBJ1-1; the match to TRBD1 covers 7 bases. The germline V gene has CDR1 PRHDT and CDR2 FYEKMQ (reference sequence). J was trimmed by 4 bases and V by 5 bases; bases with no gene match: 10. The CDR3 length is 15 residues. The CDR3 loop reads CASSPYRGGGTEAFF. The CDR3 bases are TGTGCCAGCAGCCCCTACAGGGGAGGGGGCACTGAAGCTTTCTTT.

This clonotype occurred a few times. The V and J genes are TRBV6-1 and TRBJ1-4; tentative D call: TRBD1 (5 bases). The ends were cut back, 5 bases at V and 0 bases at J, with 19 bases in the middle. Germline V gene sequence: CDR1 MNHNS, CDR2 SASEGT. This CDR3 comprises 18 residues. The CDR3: CASSRRDVSVATNEKLFF. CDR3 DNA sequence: TGTGCCAGCAGTCGGAGGGACGTTTCCGTTGCAACTAATGAAAAACTGTTTTTT.

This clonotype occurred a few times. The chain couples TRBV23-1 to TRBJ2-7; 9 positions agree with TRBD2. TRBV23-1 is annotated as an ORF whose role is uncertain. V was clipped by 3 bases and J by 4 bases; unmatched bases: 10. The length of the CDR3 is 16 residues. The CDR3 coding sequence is TGCGCCAGCAGTCACAGCGGGAGGAAGAAAAGATACGAGCAGTACTTC. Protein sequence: CASSHSGRKKRYEQYF.

The CDR3 region is CASRPAQAVTEAFF. The CDR3, as DNA: TGTGCCAGTAGACCGGCGCAAGCCGTCACTGAAGCTTTCTTT. This chain joins TRBV19 and TRBJ1-1; D uncertain. This CDR3 has 14 residues. CDR1 is LNHDA, CDR2 SQIVND, per germline (reference sequence). V was clipped by 6 bases and J by 4 bases, with 15 bases between them.

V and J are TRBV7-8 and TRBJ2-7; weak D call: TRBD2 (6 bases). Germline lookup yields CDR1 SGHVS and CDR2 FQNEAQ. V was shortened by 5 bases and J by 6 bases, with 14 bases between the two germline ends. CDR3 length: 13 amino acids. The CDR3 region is CASSPTWRGEQYF. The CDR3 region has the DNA TGTGCCAGCAGCCCTACCTGGCGGGGCGAGCAGTACTTC.

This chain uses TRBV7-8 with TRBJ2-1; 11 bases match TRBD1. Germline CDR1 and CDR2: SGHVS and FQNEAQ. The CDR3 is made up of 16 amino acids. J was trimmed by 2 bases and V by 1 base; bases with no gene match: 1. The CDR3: CASSLGTGGTYNEQFF. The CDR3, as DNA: TGTGCCAGCAGCTTAGGGACAGGGGGCACCTACAATGAGCAGTTCTTC.

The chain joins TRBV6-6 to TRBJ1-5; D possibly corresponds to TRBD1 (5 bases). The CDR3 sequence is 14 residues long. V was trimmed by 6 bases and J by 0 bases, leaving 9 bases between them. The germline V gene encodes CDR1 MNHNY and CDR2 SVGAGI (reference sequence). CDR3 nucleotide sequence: TGTGCCAGCAGCGGGGGTTTTAGCAATCAGCCCCAGCATTTT. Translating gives CASSGGFSNQPQHF.

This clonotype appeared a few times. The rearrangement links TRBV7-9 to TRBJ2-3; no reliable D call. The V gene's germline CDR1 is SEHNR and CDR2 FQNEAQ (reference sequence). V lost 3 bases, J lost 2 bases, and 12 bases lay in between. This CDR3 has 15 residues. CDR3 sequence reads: CASSLNSPPTDTQYF. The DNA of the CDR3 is TGTGCCAGCAGCTTGAATAGTCCTCCCACAGATACGCAGTATTTT. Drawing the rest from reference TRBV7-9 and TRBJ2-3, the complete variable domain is DTGVSQNPRHKITKRGQNVTFRCDPISEHNRLYWYRQTLGQGPEFLTYFQNEAQLEKSRLLSDRFSAERPKGSFSTLEIQRTEQGDSAMYLCASSLNSPPTDTQYFGPGTRLTVL.

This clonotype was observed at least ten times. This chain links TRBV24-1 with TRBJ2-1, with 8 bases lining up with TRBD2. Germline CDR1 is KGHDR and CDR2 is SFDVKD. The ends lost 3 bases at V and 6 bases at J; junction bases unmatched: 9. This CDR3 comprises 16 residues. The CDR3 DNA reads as TGTGCCACCAGTGATCGATCAGCGGGGGCCGGCAATGAGCAGTTCTTC. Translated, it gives CATSDRSAGAGNEQFF.

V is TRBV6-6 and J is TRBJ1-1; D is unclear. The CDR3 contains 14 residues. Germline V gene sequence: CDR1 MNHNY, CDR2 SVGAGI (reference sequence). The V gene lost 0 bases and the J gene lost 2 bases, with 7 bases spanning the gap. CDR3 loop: CASSYSTHNTEAFF. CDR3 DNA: TGTGCCAGCAGTTACTCCACACATAACACTGAAGCTTTCTTT.

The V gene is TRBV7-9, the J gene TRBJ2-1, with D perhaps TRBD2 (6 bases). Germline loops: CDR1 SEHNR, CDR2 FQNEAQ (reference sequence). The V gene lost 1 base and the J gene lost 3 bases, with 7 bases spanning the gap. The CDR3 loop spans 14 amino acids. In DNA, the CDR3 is TGTGCCAGCAGCTTAGGGGACTTCTACAATGAGCAGTTCTTC. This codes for CASSLGDFYNEQFF.

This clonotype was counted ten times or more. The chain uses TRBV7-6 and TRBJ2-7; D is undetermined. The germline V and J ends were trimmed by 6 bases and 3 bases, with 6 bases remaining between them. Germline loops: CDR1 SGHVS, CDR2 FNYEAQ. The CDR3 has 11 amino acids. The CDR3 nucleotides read TGTGCCAGCAGTGTTGTCTACGAGCAGTACTTC. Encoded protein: CASSVVYEQYF.

The CDR3 region has the DNA TGTGCCAGCAGCCCCCGACTAGCGGGAGAAGGGAGGCGAGAGACCCAGTACTTC. It encodes CASSPRLAGEGRRETQYF. V usage is TRBV7-9 and J usage is TRBJ2-5; 12 positions match TRBD2. This CDR3 comprises 18 residues. V dropped 5 bases and J dropped 4; count of bases not matched to a gene: 14. The germline CDR1 and CDR2 sequences are SEHNR and FQNEAQ (reference sequence).